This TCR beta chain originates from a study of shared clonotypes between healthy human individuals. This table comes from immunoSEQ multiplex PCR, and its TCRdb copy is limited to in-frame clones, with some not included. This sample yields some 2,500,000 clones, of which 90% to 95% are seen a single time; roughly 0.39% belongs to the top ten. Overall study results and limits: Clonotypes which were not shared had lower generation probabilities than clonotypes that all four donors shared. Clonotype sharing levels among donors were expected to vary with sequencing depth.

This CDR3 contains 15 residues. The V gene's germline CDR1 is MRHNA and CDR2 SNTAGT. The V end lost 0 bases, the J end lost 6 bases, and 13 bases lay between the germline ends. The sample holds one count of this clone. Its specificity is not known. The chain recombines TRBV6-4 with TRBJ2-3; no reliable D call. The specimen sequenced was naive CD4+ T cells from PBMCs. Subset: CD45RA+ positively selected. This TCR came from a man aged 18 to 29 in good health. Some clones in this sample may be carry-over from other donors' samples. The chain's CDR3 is CASSDSGMRPDTQYF. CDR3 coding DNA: TGTGCCAGCAGTGACTCAGGGATGAGGCCGGATACGCAGTATTTT.